This T cell receptor beta chain was recorded in a study of T cell changes during pregnancy in multiple sclerosis. Repertoires were generated with immunoSEQ multiplex PCR, while TCRdb's copy carries only in-frame clones and drops some. The sample contains tens of thousands of clones, 91% of which appear only once. CDR1 is SGHAT, CDR2 FQNNGV, per germline. Trimming cost V 6 bases and J 5 bases; bases outside gene matches: 10. This CDR3 has 14 residues. The chain joins TRBV11-2 to TRBJ2-7, with 7 nucleotides matching TRBD1. The sequencing here drew on peripheral blood, taken after pregnancy. The sequence was collected from a female donor in good health, enrolled as a control in a pregnancy study. The CDR3 nucleotides are TGTGCCAGCAGACTCGACAGGGATGGAGACGAGCAGTACTTC. Protein: CASRLDRDGDEQYF.